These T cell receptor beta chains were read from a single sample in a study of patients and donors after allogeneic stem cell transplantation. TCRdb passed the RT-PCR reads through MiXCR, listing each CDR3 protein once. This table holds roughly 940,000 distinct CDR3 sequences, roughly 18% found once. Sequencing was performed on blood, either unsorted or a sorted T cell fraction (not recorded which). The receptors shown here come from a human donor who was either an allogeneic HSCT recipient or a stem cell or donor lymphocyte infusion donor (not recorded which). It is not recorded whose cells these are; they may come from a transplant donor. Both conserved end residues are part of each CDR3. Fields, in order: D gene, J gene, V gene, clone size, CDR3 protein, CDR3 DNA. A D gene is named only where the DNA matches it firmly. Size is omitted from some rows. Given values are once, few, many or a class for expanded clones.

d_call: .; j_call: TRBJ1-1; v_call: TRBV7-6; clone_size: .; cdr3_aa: CASSPLPKWGTEAFF; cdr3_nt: TGTGCCAGCAGCCCTCTCCCTAAATGGGGCACTGAAGCTTTCTTT
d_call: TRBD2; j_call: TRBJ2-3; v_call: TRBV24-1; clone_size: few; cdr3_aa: CATSEMTGLAGVTDTQYF; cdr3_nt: TGTGCCACCAGTGAGATGACGGGACTAGCGGGAGTCACAGATACGCAGTATTTT
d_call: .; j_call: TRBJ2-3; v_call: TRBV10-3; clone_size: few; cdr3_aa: CAISGKGADTQYF; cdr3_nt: TGTGCCATCAGTGGTAAGGGAGCAGATACGCAGTATTTT
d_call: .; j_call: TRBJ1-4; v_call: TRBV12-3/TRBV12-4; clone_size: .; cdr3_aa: CASSLRGGGNEKLFF; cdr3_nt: TGTGCCAGCAGTTTAAGGGGGGGAGGAAATGAAAAACTGTTTTTT
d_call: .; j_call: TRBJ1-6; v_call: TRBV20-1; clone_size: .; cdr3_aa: CSAEEIGPQANSPLHF; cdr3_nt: TGCAGTGCCGAAGAGATTGGGCCCCAGGCTAATTCACCCCTCCACTTT
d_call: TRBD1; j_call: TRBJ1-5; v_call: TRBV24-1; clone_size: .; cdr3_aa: CATSDRTGGYSNQPQHF; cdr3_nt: TGTGCCACCAGTGATCGAACAGGGGGTTATAGCAATCAGCCCCAGCATTTT
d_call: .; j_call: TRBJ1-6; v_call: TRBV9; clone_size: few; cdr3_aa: CASSADDRFRSPLHF; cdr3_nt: TGTGCCAGCAGCGCCGACGACAGGTTCCGCTCACCCCTCCACTTT
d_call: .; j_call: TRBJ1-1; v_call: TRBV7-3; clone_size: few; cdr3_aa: CASSPPLPLPNTEAFF; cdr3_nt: TGTGCCAGCAGCCCACCCCTTCCGCTCCCGAACACTGAAGCTTTCTTT
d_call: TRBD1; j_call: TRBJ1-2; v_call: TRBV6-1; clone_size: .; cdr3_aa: CASSEQGTGGLYGYTF; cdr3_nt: TGTGCCAGCAGTGAACAAGGGACAGGGGGTCTCTATGGCTACACCTTC
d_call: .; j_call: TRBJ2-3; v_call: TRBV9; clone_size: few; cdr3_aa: CASSVESEGADTQYF; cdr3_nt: TGTGCCAGCAGCGTAGAAAGCGAGGGAGCAGATACGCAGTATTTT
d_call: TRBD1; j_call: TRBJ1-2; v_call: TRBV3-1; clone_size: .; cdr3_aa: CASSRGQHYGYTF; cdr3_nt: TGTGCCAGCAGCCGGGGACAGCACTATGGCTACACCTTC
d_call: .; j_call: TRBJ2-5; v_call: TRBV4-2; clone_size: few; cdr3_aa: CASSQPKRGFGETQYF; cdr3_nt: TGTGCCAGCAGCCAACCCAAAAGGGGTTTTGGAGAGACCCAGTACTTC
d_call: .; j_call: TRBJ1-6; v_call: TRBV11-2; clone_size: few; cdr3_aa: CASSAGPYNSPLHF; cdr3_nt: TGTGCCAGCAGCGCGGGCCCGTATAATTCACCCCTCCACTTT
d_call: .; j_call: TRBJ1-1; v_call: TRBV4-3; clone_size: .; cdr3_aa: CASSQDRGVQGRSTEAFF; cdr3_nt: TGCGCCAGCAGCCAAGATCGCGGGGTACAGGGTCGGAGCACTGAAGCTTTCTTT
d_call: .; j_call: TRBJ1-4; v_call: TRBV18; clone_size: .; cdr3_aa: CASSPSAEGEKLFF; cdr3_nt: TGTGCCAGCTCACCTTCGGCTGAGGGTGAAAAACTGTTTTTT
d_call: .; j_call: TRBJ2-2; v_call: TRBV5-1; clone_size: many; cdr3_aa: CASSLEGVTGELFF; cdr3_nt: TGCGCCAGCAGCTTGGAGGGAGTCACCGGGGAGCTGTTTTTT
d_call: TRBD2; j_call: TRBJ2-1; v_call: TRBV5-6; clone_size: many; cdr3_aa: CASSLETSGRINEQFF; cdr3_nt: TGTGCCAGCAGTCTAGAGACTAGCGGGAGGATCAATGAGCAGTTCTTC
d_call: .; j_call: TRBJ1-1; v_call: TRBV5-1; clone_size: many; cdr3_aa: CASSLMGSTEAFF; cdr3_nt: TGCGCCAGCAGCTTGATGGGGTCAACTGAAGCTTTCTTT
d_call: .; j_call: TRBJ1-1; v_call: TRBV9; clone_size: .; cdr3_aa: CASSDTQELKNTEAFF; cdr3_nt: TGTGCCAGCAGCGATACCCAGGAACTAAAGAACACTGAAGCTTTCTTT
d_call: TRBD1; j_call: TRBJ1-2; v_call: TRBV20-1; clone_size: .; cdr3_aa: CSARGEQGAHGYTF; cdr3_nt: TGCAGTGCTAGAGGCGAACAGGGGGCGCACGGCTACACCTTC
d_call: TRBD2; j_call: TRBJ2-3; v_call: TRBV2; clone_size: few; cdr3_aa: CASSEELAGTTDTQYF; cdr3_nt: TGTGCCAGCAGTGAAGAACTAGCGGGAACAACAGATACGCAGTATTTT
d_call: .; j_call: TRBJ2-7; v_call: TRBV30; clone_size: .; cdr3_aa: CAWSVWWRGDYEQYF; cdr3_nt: TGTGCCTGGAGTGTATGGTGGCGGGGTGACTACGAGCAGTACTTC
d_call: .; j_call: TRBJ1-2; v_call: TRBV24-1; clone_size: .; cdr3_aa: CATSDPRWVGTNYGYTF; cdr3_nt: TGTGCCACCAGTGATCCTCGCTGGGTGGGTACTAACTATGGCTACACCTTC
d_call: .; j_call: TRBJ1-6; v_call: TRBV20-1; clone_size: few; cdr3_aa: CSARETSGNPSYNSPLHF; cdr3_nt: TGCAGTGCTAGAGAAACGTCAGGGAACCCCTCCTATAATTCACCCCTCCACTTT
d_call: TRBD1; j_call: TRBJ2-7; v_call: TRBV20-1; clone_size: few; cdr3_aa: CSAGTDADEQYF; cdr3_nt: TGCAGTGCCGGGACAGATGCTGACGAGCAGTACTTC
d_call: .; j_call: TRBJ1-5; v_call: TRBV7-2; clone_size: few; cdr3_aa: CASSLPGGWQPQHF; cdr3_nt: TGTGCCAGCAGCCTTCCGGGGGGTTGGCAGCCCCAGCATTTT
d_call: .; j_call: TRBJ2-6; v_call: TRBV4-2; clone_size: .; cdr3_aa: CASSQDMYSGANVLTF; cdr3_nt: TGTGCCAGCAGCCAAGATATGTACTCTGGGGCCAACGTCCTGACTTTC
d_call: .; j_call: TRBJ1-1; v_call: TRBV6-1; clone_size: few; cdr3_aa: CASSTQYPSEAFF; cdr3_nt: TGTGCCAGCAGTACACAATACCCATCTGAAGCTTTCTTT
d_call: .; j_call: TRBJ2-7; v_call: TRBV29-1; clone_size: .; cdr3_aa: CSVVQGFSYEQYF; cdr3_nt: TGCAGCGTTGTCCAGGGCTTCTCCTACGAGCAGTACTTC
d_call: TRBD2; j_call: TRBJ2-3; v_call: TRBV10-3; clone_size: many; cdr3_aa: CATAGTSGGVGTDTQYF; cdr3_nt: TGTGCCACCGCCGGGACTAGCGGGGGAGTCGGCACAGATACGCAGTATTTT
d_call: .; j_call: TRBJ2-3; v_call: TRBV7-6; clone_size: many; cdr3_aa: CASSLALRGTDTQYF; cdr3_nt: TGTGCCAGCAGCTTAGCCCTTAGGGGCACAGATACGCAGTATTTT
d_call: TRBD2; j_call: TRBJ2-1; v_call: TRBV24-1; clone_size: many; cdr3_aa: CATSGASGVYNEQFF; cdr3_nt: TGTGCCACCAGTGGGGCTAGCGGGGTGTACAATGAGCAGTTCTTC
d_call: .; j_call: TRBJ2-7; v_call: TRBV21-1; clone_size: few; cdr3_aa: CASESPTGPGYF; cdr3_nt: TGTGCCAGCGAGTCCCCAACGGGACCAGGGTACTTC
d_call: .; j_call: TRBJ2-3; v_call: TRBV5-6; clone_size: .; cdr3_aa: CASSPLRTTPAGLTQYF; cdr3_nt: TGTGCCAGCAGCCCTCTACGGACTACCCCAGCTGGTCTGACGCAGTATTTT
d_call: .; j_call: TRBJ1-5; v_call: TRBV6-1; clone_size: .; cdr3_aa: CASSGLKGFQPQHF; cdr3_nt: TGTGCCAGCAGTGGACTGAAGGGCTTTCAGCCCCAGCATTTT
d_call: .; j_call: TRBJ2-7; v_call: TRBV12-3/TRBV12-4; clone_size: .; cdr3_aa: CASSAVGYEQYF; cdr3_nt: TGTGCCAGCAGTGCGGTAGGGTACGAGCAGTACTTC
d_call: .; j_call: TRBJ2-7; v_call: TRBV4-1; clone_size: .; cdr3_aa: CASSPTESLGEQYF; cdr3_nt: TGCGCCAGCAGCCCGACGGAGAGCTTGGGTGAGCAGTACTTC